These 32 T cell receptor beta chains came from one sample sequenced in a study of identical twins (dated by TCRdb to the mid-2010s). The library was obtained by 5' RACE. The data were produced on an Illumina HiSeq 2000. TCRdb handled the public reads itself, with Q25 trimming in fastp and clone calling in MiXCR, and kept productive beta chains. Identical CDR3 protein sequences are pooled into one entry, listed with their most common genes and DNA. This sample lists about 250,000 distinct CDR3 sequences; 7.5% were detected once. The biggest ten clones account for roughly 5% of the sample. This sample also appeared in a second study, on yellow fever vaccine responses in identical twins.

Sequenced: CD8+ T cells sorted from blood. These receptors were obtained from a woman in her late teens or twenties in good health.

There are a few counts of this clonotype. The chain uses TRBV5-6 and TRBJ1-4, with 7 bases identical to TRBD1. V trimming: 4 bases; J trimming: 6 bases; junction bases outside the gene matches: 12. The CDR3 has 16 amino acids. CDR1 SGHDT and CDR2 YYEEEE come from the germline V gene. This CDR3 is CASSKTRDSLYEKLFF. The CDR3 DNA is TGTGCCAGCAGCAAGACCCGGGACAGCCTATATGAAAAACTGTTTTTT.

This clonotype was seen more than once but under ten times. The chain uses TRBV5-8 and TRBJ1-2; D not certain. V lost 4 bases, J lost 3 bases, and 19 bases lay in between. CDR3 length: 16 residues. CDR1 is SGHTS, CDR2 YDEGEE, per germline. The CDR3 spells CASSPNGSWQHYGYTF. The CDR3 nucleotides read TGTGCCAGCAGCCCGAACGGTTCGTGGCAGCACTATGGCTACACCTTC.

The gene calls are TRBV29-1 and TRBJ2-1; TRBD2 agrees at 9 bases. The germline V gene has CDR1 SQVTM and CDR2 ANQGSEA. The CDR3 sequence is 16 residues long. The V gene end was trimmed by 4 bases and the J gene end by 0 bases; junction bases not matched to a gene: 7. The CDR3 sequence: CSVAPAGGGSYNEQFF. DNA for the CDR3: TGCAGCGTTGCGCCAGCGGGAGGAGGCTCCTACAATGAGCAGTTCTTC.

This clonotype was seen ten or more times. The chain couples TRBV12-3 or TRBV12-4 to TRBJ2-7; no clear D. This CDR3 region has 11 residues. Trimming stripped 3 bases from V and 5 bases from J, with 5 bases between. CDR3 sequence: CASSFNHEQYV. CDR3 DNA: TGTGCCAGCAGTTTTAACCACGAGCAGTACGTC.

The chain couples TRBV7-8 to TRBJ2-1, with TRBD2 as a possible D gene (6 bases). Between the trimmed V and J ends, which lost 0 bases and 7 bases, there was a span of 13 bases. Germline CDR1 and CDR2: SGHVS and FQNEAQ. This CDR3 has 15 residues. In DNA, the CDR3 is TGTGCCAGCAGCTTAGCGGCGGGGAGAGGGAATGAGCAGTTCTTC. This encodes CASSLAAGRGNEQFF.

This clonotype was recorded at least ten times. The chain recombines TRBV5-1 with TRBJ1-1; no firm D call. Trimming pared 5 bases from V and 2 bases from J, leaving 7 bases between. The germline gives CDR1 SGHRS, CDR2 YFSETQ. The CDR3 is made up of 12 amino acids. The CDR3, as DNA: TGCGCCAGCAGATGGTCAAACACTGAAGCTTTCTTT. Its translation: CASRWSNTEAFF.

This clonotype was counted ten times or more. The chain is built from TRBV6-1 and TRBJ2-3, with 13 bases fitting TRBD2. This CDR3 comprises 18 residues. Germline CDR1 is MNHNS and CDR2 is SASEGT. V was pared by 6 bases and J by 2 bases, with 11 bases of the junction left unmatched. This chain's CDR3 is CASRPGLAGYLTTDTQYF. CDR3 DNA sequence: TGTGCCAGCAGACCGGGACTAGCGGGATATCTCACCACAGATACGCAGTATTTT.

The sample holds many counts of this clonotype. CDR3 sequence (DNA): TGTGCCAGCAGCCAAAGGACTAGCGGCTACAATGAGCAGTTCTTC. Translating gives CASSQRTSGYNEQFF. This chain uses TRBV3-1 with TRBJ2-1; 10 bases line up with TRBD2. The CDR3 covers 15 residues. CDR1 LGHDT and CDR2 YNNKEL come from the germline V gene (reference sequence). J gave up 3 bases and V 2 bases, and 1 base lay outside the gene matches.

This clonotype was counted many times. The rearrangement joins TRBV12-3 or TRBV12-4 to TRBJ2-7, with 7 bases identical to TRBD1. V lost 5 bases to trimming and J lost 2 bases; unmatched junction nucleotides: 9. The length of the CDR3 is 15 residues. This CDR3 is CASSLYRGDAYEQYF. DNA of the CDR3: TGTGCCAGCAGTCTCTACAGGGGCGATGCCTACGAGCAGTACTTC.

In its sample, this clonotype was seen many times. This chain links TRBV10-2 with TRBJ2-1, with D possibly being TRBD2 (6 bases). The length of the CDR3 is 15 residues. The germline V gene has CDR1 WSHSY and CDR2 SAAADI. Trimming shortened V by 5 bases and J by 1 base, and 12 bases separated the two germline ends. The CDR3 DNA follows: TGCGCCAGCAGTCCACTAGCCCAGTCCTACAATGAGCAGTTCTTC. This codes for CASSPLAQSYNEQFF.

This clonotype was counted ten times or more. The V call is TRBV6-5, the J call TRBJ2-7, with 12 positions matching TRBD1. Germline values: CDR1 MNHEY, CDR2 SVGAGI. V was pared by 2 bases and J by 5 bases, with 13 bases of the junction left unmatched. The CDR3 covers 18 residues. This CDR3 is CASSYPKCRDRGLHEQYV. The CDR3 DNA reads as TGTGCCAGCAGTTACCCAAAATGCCGGGACAGGGGGCTCCACGAGCAGTACGTC.

This clonotype was recorded a few times. The chain uses TRBV2 and TRBJ2-3, with 8 bases fitting TRBD1. Germline CDR1 reads SNHLY; CDR2 reads FYNNEI. The CDR3 is 15 amino acids. The trim removed 4 bases at V and 4 bases at J, leaving 7 bases unmatched. CDR3 nucleotide sequence: TGTGCCAGCAGTGGTCGGACAGGGCTCCCAGATACGCAGTATTTT. This gives the protein CASSGRTGLPDTQYF.

On this clonotype: With a much larger clone just one base away, this may be a read error. The chain has TRBV5-1 and TRBJ1-3, with TRBD1 identical over 7 bases. The CDR3 totals 15 residues. Looked up from germline, CDR1 is SGHRS and CDR2 is YFSETQ. The junction had 7 bases not matched to a gene; V was cut back by 5 bases and J by 2 bases. The CDR3 reads CASSVDRRPGNTIYF. CDR3 sequence (DNA): TGCGCCAGCAGTGTGGACAGGCGCCCTGGAAACACCATATATTTT.

A word on this clonotype: As the CDR3 is not closed by the conserved phenylalanine or tryptophan, this likely results from a read error. V and J are TRBV10-3 and TRBJ2-7, with a weak D call TRBD1 (5 bases). The CDR3 loop spans 13 amino acids. V lost 3 bases and J lost 7, with 13 bases in between. Germline V CDR1 and CDR2: ENHRY, SYGVKD. CDR3 sequence (DNA): TGTGCCATCAGTGATCCGGACAATTGGGAGCAGTACTTG. As protein: CAISDPDNWEQYL.

This clonotype has more than one count but fewer than ten. The V call is TRBV7-9, the J call TRBJ2-7; 8 nucleotides line up with TRBD2. Trimming removed 4 bases from V and 5 bases from J; junction bases left unmatched: 10. The germline V gene has CDR1 SEHNR and CDR2 FQNEAQ (reference sequence). The CDR3 extends over 15 amino acids. CDR3: CASSSTSASWNEQYF. The CDR3, as DNA: TGTGCCAGCAGCTCGACTAGCGCGAGTTGGAACGAGCAGTACTTC.

This clonotype appeared many times. This sequence joins TRBV5-1 and TRBJ1-4; D call uncertain. The ends were cut back, 4 bases at V and 3 bases at J, with 19 bases in the middle. CDR1 SGHRS and CDR2 YFSETQ come from the germline V gene. This CDR3 region has 17 residues. The CDR3 sequence: CASSTGNMLAANEKLFF. Here the CDR3 DNA reads TGCGCCAGCAGCACCGGGAACATGCTGGCAGCTAATGAAAAACTGTTTTTT.

This clonotype was counted a few times. The chain carries TRBV5-6 and TRBJ2-2; TRBD2 matches 11 bases. The CDR3 has 15 residues. J was trimmed by 6 bases and V by 0 bases; bases with no gene match: 1. CDR1 is SGHDT and CDR2 is YYEEEE in the germline V gene. The CDR3 spells CASSLGGLAAGELFF. CDR3 DNA: TGTGCCAGCAGCTTGGGGGGACTAGCGGCCGGGGAGCTGTTTTTT. Variable domain in full (rest from reference TRBV5-6 and TRBJ2-2): DAGVTQSPTHLIKTRGQQVTLRCSPKSGHDTVSWYQQALGQGPQFIFQYYEEEERQRGNFPDRFSGHQFPNYSSELNVNALLLGDSALYLCASSLGGLAAGELFFGEGSRLTVL.

This clonotype has only a few counts. This chain connects TRBV3-1 to TRBJ2-3, with 11 bases fitting TRBD2. Germline V CDR1 and CDR2: LGHDT, YNNKEL (reference sequence). CDR3 size: 16 residues. V lost 2 bases, J lost 6 bases, and 7 bases stayed unmatched. Here the CDR3 reads CASSQPGLAGADTQYF. CDR3 DNA: TGTGCCAGCAGCCAACCCGGACTAGCGGGTGCTGATACGCAGTATTTT.

A few counts support this clonotype. At one of its ends the junction is not consistent with the germline gene, which may arise from a read error. This chain links TRBV3-1 with TRBJ2-5; TRBD2 matches 7 bases. Per germline, CDR1 LGHDT and CDR2 YNNKEL (reference sequence). This CDR3 region has 18 residues. This chain's CDR3 is CASTQDQIGAGLQETQYF. Written as DNA, the CDR3 is TGTGCCAGCACCCAAGACCAGATAGGGGCGGGACTACAAGAGACCCAGTACTTC.

This clonotype was seen a handful of times. The V call is TRBV24-1, the J call TRBJ2-2; TRBD2 aligns across 8 bases. CDR1 and CDR2 (germline): KGHDR, SFDVKD. J gave up 3 bases and V 6 bases, and 11 bases lay outside the gene matches. This CDR3 has 17 amino acids. Written as DNA, the CDR3 is TGTGCCACCAGTCCCCCTCGGACTAGCTGGGACACCGGGGAGCTGTTTTTT. Translating it yields CATSPPRTSWDTGELFF.

This clonotype was observed at least ten times. The V call is TRBV24-1, the J call TRBJ2-2; D may be TRBD1 or TRBD2 (5 bases each). V lost 6 bases and J lost 4, with 14 bases in between. In germline, CDR1 is KGHDR, CDR2 SFDVKD. This CDR3 has 15 amino acids. The CDR3 region has the DNA TGTGCCACCAGTAGATGGGCAGGGAGCACCGGGGAGCTGTTTTTT. Its protein product is CATSRWAGSTGELFF.

The V gene is TRBV9, the J gene TRBJ2-7; D not certain. Deletions cut 0 bases from V and 3 bases from J, with 10 bases between. Germline V lookup: CDR1 SGDLS, CDR2 YYNGEE. This CDR3 is 14 amino acids long. CDR3 sequence: CASSVDTTRYEQYF. CDR3 coding DNA: TGTGCCAGCAGCGTAGATACTACCCGCTACGAGCAGTACTTC.

This clonotype occurred many times. As DNA, the CDR3 is TGTGCCAGCTCACCTGGAGACGGGAGTTTTCCCTACGAGCAGTACTTC. Translating gives CASSPGDGSFPYEQYF. V and J are TRBV18 and TRBJ2-7, with a weak D call TRBD2 (6 bases). This CDR3 region has 16 residues. Per germline, CDR1 KGHSH and CDR2 LQKENI. V lost 3 bases, J lost 2 bases, and 17 bases lay in between. Using reference TRBV18 and TRBJ2-7 for the parts outside the CDR3, the full variable domain is NAGVMQNPRHLVRRRGQEARLRCSPMKGHSHVYWYRQLPEEGLKFMVYLQKENIIDESGMPKERFSAEFPKEGPSILRIQQVVRGDSAAYFCASSPGDGSFPYEQYFGPGTRLTVT.

The gene calls are TRBV6-1 and TRBJ2-7; D is undetermined. There are 14 residues in the CDR3. Trimming removed 0 bases at V and 0 bases at J, with 6 bases between. In germline, CDR1 is MNHNS, CDR2 SASEGT. The CDR3 loop is CASSEAGISYEQYV. CDR3 coding DNA: TGTGCCAGCAGTGAAGCGGGGATCTCCTACGAGCAGTACGTC.

This clonotype occurred many times. The chain has TRBV7-9 and TRBJ1-1; D not certain. This CDR3 spans 10 amino acids. Between the trimmed V and J ends, which lost 3 bases and 6 bases, there was a span of 2 bases. Germline V gene sequence: CDR1 SEHNR, CDR2 FQNEAQ (reference sequence). CDR3 in amino acids: CASSFPEAFF. The DNA for the CDR3 is TGTGCCAGCAGCTTCCCTGAAGCTTTCTTT.

CDR3 loop: CSARDGWLAGRITQYF. CDR3 nucleotides: TGCAGTGCTAGAGATGGGTGGCTAGCGGGGAGGATCACCCAGTACTTC. V and J are TRBV20-1 and TRBJ2-5; 9 bases map to TRBD2. There are 16 residues in the CDR3. Germline V gene sequence: CDR1 DFQATT, CDR2 SNEGSKA (reference sequence). Losses at the gene ends were 0 bases for V and 8 bases for J; bases not matched to a gene: 13.

This clonotype was recorded a few times. The J gene is TRBJ2-7, the V gene TRBV2, with D unclear. This CDR3 is 10 amino acids long. The V gene's germline CDR1 is SNHLY and CDR2 FYNNEI. Trimming removed 6 bases at V and 12 bases at J, with 12 bases between. Written as DNA, the CDR3 is TGTGCCAGCAGCGGTAGAATAGGGTACGTC. This gives the protein CASSGRIGYV.

This clonotype was counted a few times. The genes are TRBV7-8 and TRBJ2-7, with TRBD1 matching 9 bases. This CDR3 has 16 residues. The trim removed 1 base at V and 4 bases at J, leaving 8 bases unmatched. Per germline, CDR1 SGHVS and CDR2 FQNEAQ. The DNA for the CDR3 is TGTGCCAGCAGCTTAGTTCAGGGACAGGGCTCTTACGAGCAGTACTTC. Translated, it gives CASSLVQGQGSYEQYF.

At least ten counts were recorded for this clonotype. The chain employs TRBV6-1 and TRBJ2-5, with 10 bases lining up with TRBD2. V lost 7 bases to trimming and J lost 5 bases; unmatched junction nucleotides: 13. The CDR3 totals 16 residues. The germline CDR1 and CDR2 sequences are MNHNS and SASEGT. The CDR3 here is CASTHGLADIRETQYF. The CDR3 DNA reads as TGTGCCAGCACCCACGGACTAGCGGACATACGGGAGACCCAGTACTTC.

At least ten counts were recorded for this clonotype. The J gene is TRBJ2-4, the V gene TRBV5-1; 7 nucleotides line up with TRBD2. V lost 0 bases to trimming and J lost 9 bases; unmatched junction nucleotides: 12. The CDR3 loop spans 16 amino acids. Germline-derived CDR1 and CDR2 are SGHRS and YFSETQ. CDR3 sequence: CASSLEGYSRESIQYF. In DNA, the CDR3 is TGCGCCAGCAGCTTGGAGGGATATTCGCGGGAGAGCATTCAGTACTTC.

The rearrangement uses TRBV11-2 and TRBJ2-1, with D unclear. V lost 6 bases and J lost 0, with 21 bases in between. CDR3 length: 18 residues. CDR1 SGHAT and CDR2 FQNNGV come from the germline V gene. The CDR3, as DNA: TGTGCCAGCAGTCACGACATAATACGGCCAAGCTCCTACAATGAGCAGTTCTTC. It is translated as CASSHDIIRPSSYNEQFF. The whole variable domain, remainder taken from reference TRBV11-2 and TRBJ2-1, is EAGVAQSPRYKIIEKRQSVAFWCNPISGHATLYWYQQILGQGPKLLIQFQNNGVVDDSQLPKDRFSAERLKGVDSTLKIQPAKLEDSAVYLCASSHDIIRPSSYNEQFFGPGTRLTVL.

This clonotype was observed at least ten times. This chain uses TRBV12-3 or TRBV12-4 with TRBJ2-7; D gene unclear. Trimming cost V 3 bases and J 6 bases, with 12 bases left between them. This CDR3 is built from 13 residues. CDR3 residues: CASSFGVGREQYF. The CDR3 DNA reads TGTGCCAGCAGTTTCGGAGTAGGCCGCGAGCAGTACTTC.